These 16 T cell receptor beta chains originate from one sample sequenced in a study of blood T cell repertoires in COVID-19. The protocol was immunoSEQ multiplex PCR, while the TCRdb copy is restricted to in-frame clones and leaves out a portion. Of around 220,000 clones in the sample, roughly nine tenths were seen once. Specimen: peripheral blood. All receptors come from a woman aged 45-60 years with COVID-19, enrolled during active disease.

The CDR3 DNA is TGTGCCAGCAGCTTAAATCCGGGTCCGAGCTCCTACAATGAGCAGTTCTTC. Residues: CASSLNPGPSSYNEQFF. This chain uses TRBV7-6 with TRBJ2-1; D not resolved. Trimming left V 2 bases short and J 0 bases short, with 14 bases between. Germline CDR1 reads SGHVS; CDR2 reads FNYEAQ. The CDR3 runs 17 residues.

The chain couples TRBV5-5 to TRBJ1-4; 9 positions agree with TRBD1. The length of the CDR3 is 15 residues. Germline trimming cut 3 bases from V and 7 bases from J; bases unmatched to any gene: 7. Germline loops: CDR1 SGHKS, CDR2 YYEKEE (reference sequence). Here the CDR3 DNA reads TGTGCCAGCAGCTGGACGGGACAGGGAAGTGAAAAACTGTTTTTT. This translates into CASSWTGQGSEKLFF.

V gene TRBV19 combines with J gene TRBJ2-3; TRBD2 matches 8 bases. V lost 5 bases to trimming and J lost 4 bases; unmatched junction nucleotides: 11. The CDR3 has 16 residues. CDR1 LNHDA and CDR2 SQIVND come from the germline V gene (reference sequence). DNA of the CDR3: TGTGCCAGTAGTGGCCGGGGGGGGGTCTACGCAGATACGCAGTATTTT. It codes for CASSGRGGVYADTQYF.

The rearrangement uses TRBV2 and TRBJ1-4; a possible D gene is TRBD1 (6 bases). Germline V gives CDR1 SNHLY, CDR2 FYNNEI. Trimming took 6 bases from V and 8 from J, leaving 16 bases between them. This CDR3 is built from 14 residues. CDR3 nucleotides: TGTGCCAGCAGACTCAGGGGTCTGTTCGAAAAACTGTTTTTT. It is translated as CASRLRGLFEKLFF.

Regarding this clone: One end of the junction does not line up with germline, which may come from a read error. The rearrangement uses TRBV20-1 and TRBJ2-3; 10 bases line up with TRBD2. This CDR3 spans 12 amino acids. Germline V gives CDR1 DFQATT, CDR2 SNEGSKA (reference sequence). CDR3 bases: TGCAGTGCTAGTATCAAGGGACTAGCGTTGAGTTTT. It yields the protein CSASIKGLALSF.

The chain links TRBV5-4 to TRBJ1-5, with 8 bases lining up with TRBD1. Germline lookup yields CDR1 SGHNT and CDR2 YYREEE (reference sequence). The CDR3 has 15 residues. V was pared by 4 bases and J by 4 bases, with 7 bases of the junction left unmatched. This CDR3 reads CASSHWDRRNQPQHF. The CDR3 nucleotides are TGTGCCAGCAGCCATTGGGACAGGCGAAATCAGCCCCAGCATTTT.

There are a few counts of this clone. The rearrangement links TRBV5-1 to TRBJ2-7, with D perhaps TRBD2 (7 bases). Germline CDR1 reads SGHRS; CDR2 reads YFSETQ. The CDR3 has 14 amino acids. V was cut by 2 bases and J by 3 bases, with 12 bases left in between. The CDR3: CASSLRGAVYEQYF. CDR3 sequence (DNA): TGCGCCAGCAGCTTACGGGGGGCTGTCTACGAGCAGTACTTC.

The CDR3 nucleotides are TGTGCCAGCAGCCCGGAGGAAGGGGGAGAGACCCAGTACTTC. Amino acids: CASSPEEGGETQYF. The chain joins TRBV5-6 to TRBJ2-5; tentatively, D is TRBD1 (6 bases). Germline V lookup: CDR1 SGHDT, CDR2 YYEEEE. The ends were cut back, 4 bases at V and 4 bases at J, with 14 bases in the middle. This CDR3 comprises 14 residues.

In its sample, this clone was seen a few times. The chain links TRBV19 to TRBJ1-1, with D possibly being TRBD1 (6 bases). Germline assignment: CDR1 LNHDA and CDR2 SQIVND (reference sequence). Trimming cost V 8 bases and J 2 bases, with 12 bases left between them. This CDR3 is 13 amino acids long. For the CDR3, the DNA is TGTGCCAGTTTCTCACAGGGCAACACTGAAGCTTTCTTT. It encodes CASFSQGNTEAFF.

The chain employs TRBV27 and TRBJ2-7; a possible D gene is TRBD1 (6 bases). This CDR3 contains 13 residues. Germline V gives CDR1 MNHEY, CDR2 SMNVEV (reference sequence). Trimming shortened V by 4 bases and J by 4 bases, and 11 bases separated the two germline ends. The CDR3 region is CASSWAGVYEQYF. CDR3 DNA sequence: TGTGCCAGCAGTTGGGCAGGGGTGTACGAGCAGTACTTC.

The chain links TRBV2 to TRBJ2-5, with 7 nucleotides matching TRBD1. Trimming cost V 8 bases and J 7 bases; bases outside gene matches: 13. Germline CDR1 and CDR2: SNHLY and FYNNEI. The CDR3 contains 14 residues. The CDR3, as DNA: TGTGCCAGCGAACTAGACAGGGCTGGCGTGACCCAGTACTTC. It yields the protein CASELDRAGVTQYF.

The V call is TRBV30, the J call TRBJ1-6, with D perhaps matching TRBD1 (5 bases). Germline CDR1 is GTSNPN and CDR2 is SVGIG (reference sequence). V gave up 4 bases and J gave up 10 bases, with 17 bases separating them. The CDR3 is made up of 14 amino acids. The CDR3 spells CAWNRGEASSPLHF. CDR3 in DNA: TGTGCCTGGAATCGGGGGGAGGCTTCGTCACCCCTCCACTTT.

This clone was counted at least ten times. The V call is TRBV19, the J call TRBJ1-5, with D maybe TRBD1 (6 bases). The CDR3 has 15 amino acids. V was clipped by 3 bases and J by 4 bases, with 13 bases between them. Germline V lookup: CDR1 LNHDA, CDR2 SQIVND (reference sequence). The CDR3 is CASSMDTGRNQPQHF. CDR3 sequence (DNA): TGTGCCAGTAGTATGGATACAGGGCGAAATCAGCCCCAGCATTTT.

The rearrangement links TRBV4-3 to TRBJ1-4, with 7 bases lining up with TRBD1. Looked up from germline, CDR1 is LGHNA and CDR2 is YSLEER. The V gene end was trimmed by 3 bases and the J gene end by 8 bases; junction bases not matched to a gene: 9. This CDR3 spans 15 amino acids. The CDR3 bases are TGCGCCAGCAGCCAGAACAGGGGAGTGGGGGAAAAACTGTTTTTT. Translated, it gives CASSQNRGVGEKLFF.

This clone appeared a few times. CDR3 nucleotide sequence: TGTGCCAGCAGCCAAGACGGGGATGGCTACACCTTC. Translating gives CASSQDGDGYTF. The chain carries TRBV4-2 and TRBJ1-2; unclear D gene. This CDR3 has 12 residues. The germline gives CDR1 LGHNA, CDR2 YNFKEQ. Trimming pared 0 bases from V and 6 bases from J, leaving 5 bases between.

The chain uses TRBV5-1 and TRBJ2-1; tentative D call: TRBD2 (5 bases). Germline V lookup: CDR1 SGHRS, CDR2 YFSETQ. The CDR3 loop spans 14 amino acids. V was clipped by 5 bases and J by 6 bases, with 15 bases between them. CDR3 region: CASRGSRGRNEQFF. DNA of the CDR3: TGCGCCAGCAGAGGGAGTCGAGGGCGCAATGAGCAGTTCTTC.